This record concerns one TCR beta chain sequence. What it binds is unknown. Everyone who donated was a healthy Caucasian. This sample is drawn from a study of identical twins. Study-level results: The presence of invariant MAIT and iNKT cells could partly confound analyses of zero-insertion sequences. The authors drew conclusions from cross-sectional statistical analysis rather than following the same donors. Weaker excess twin sharing was seen among beta out-of-frame sequences.

Each CDR3 protein is one row after TCRdb ran MiXCR on the 5' RACE reads. This sample has 200,000 to 250,000 distinct CDR3 sequences, with 9.5% to 15% found just once. The CDR3 length is 14 residues. Germline V lookup: CDR1 MDHEN, CDR2 SYDVKM. The ends lost 7 bases at V and 7 bases at J; junction bases unmatched: 10. These same records also appear under a second study, on yellow fever vaccine responses in identical twins.

This sequence joins TRBV28 and TRBJ2-4; 7 positions match TRBD2. The sequence came from a woman in her late teens or twenties in good health. Material: memory (CD45RO+) T cells sorted from blood. The CDR3 DNA is TGTGCCAGCAACCACGGGGGGATAGGGAACATTCAGTACTTC. Its translation: CASNHGGIGNIQYF.